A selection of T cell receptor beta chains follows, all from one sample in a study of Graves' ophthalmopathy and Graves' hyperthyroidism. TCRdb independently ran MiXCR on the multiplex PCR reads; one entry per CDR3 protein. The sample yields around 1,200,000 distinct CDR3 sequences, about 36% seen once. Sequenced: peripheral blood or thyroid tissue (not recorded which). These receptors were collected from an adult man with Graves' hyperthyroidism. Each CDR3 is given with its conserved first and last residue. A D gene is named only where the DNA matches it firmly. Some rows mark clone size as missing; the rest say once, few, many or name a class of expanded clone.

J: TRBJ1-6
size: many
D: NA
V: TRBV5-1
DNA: TGCGCCAGCAGCTTGGAGGGGGGAAGGGGTTCACCCCTCCACTTT
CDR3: CASSLEGGRGSPLHF

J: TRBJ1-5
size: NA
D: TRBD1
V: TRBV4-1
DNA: TGCGCCAGCAGCTCCGGGACAGGGAGAGAGCCCCAGCATTTT
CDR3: CASSSGTGREPQHF

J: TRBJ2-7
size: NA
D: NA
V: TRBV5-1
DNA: TGCGCCAGCAGCTTGGAGGTCGACACCCGGGACGAGCAGTACTTC
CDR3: CASSLEVDTRDEQYF

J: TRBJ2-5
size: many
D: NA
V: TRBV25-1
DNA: TGTGCCAGCAGCGTCAGTTCGACCCAGTACTTC
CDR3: CASSVSSTQYF

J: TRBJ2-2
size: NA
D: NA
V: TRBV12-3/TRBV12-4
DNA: TGTGCCAGCAGTTTAGGGGCAGGGGCCCAAGGGGAGCTGTTTTTT
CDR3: CASSLGAGAQGELFF

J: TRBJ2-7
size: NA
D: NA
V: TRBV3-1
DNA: TGTGCCAGCAGCCAAGTTTCGGAGGCAGGGAAGTACTTC
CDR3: CASSQVSEAGKYF

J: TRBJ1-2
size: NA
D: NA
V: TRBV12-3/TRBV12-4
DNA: TGTGCCAGCAGCCCCCGGTCTTTGAGCGGCTATGGCTACACCTTC
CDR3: CASSPRSLSGYGYTF

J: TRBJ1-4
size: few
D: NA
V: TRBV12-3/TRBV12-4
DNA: TGTGCCAGCAGTTTATTTATTTTGGCAAATGAAAAACTGTTTTTT
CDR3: CASSLFILANEKLFF

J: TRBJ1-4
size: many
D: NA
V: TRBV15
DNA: TGTGCCACCAGCAGAGAGGGGACTAATGAAAAACTGTTTTTT
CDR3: CATSREGTNEKLFF

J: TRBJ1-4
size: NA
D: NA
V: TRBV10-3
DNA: TGTGCCATCAGAAGGGGGGGTACAACTAATGAAAAACTGTTTTTT
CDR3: CAIRRGGTTNEKLFF

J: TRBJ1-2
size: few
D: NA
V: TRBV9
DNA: TGTGCCAGCACCCCTTTGGGGGCAATGGAGGGCTACACCTTC
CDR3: CASTPLGAMEGYTF

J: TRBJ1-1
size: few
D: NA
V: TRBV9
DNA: TGTGCCAGCAGCGAATACAGTTCAGAGAACACTGAAGCTTTCTTT
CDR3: CASSEYSSENTEAFF

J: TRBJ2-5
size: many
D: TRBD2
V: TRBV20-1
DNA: TGCAGTGCTAGTATACTAGCGGGGGAGACCCAGTACTTC
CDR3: CSASILAGETQYF

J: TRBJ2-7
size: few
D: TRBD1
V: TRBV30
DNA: TGTGCCTGGAAGGGACAGGGGACATACGAGCAGTACTTC
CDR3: CAWKGQGTYEQYF

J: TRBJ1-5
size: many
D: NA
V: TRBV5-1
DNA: TGCGCCAGCAGCTTGGCGGCAGGAGGCAATCAGCCCCAGCATTTT
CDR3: CASSLAAGGNQPQHF

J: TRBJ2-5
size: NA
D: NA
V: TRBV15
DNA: TGTGCCACCAGCAGCCAAGCTAAGCGTGGGGGGGAGACCCAGTACTTC
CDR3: CATSSQAKRGGETQYF

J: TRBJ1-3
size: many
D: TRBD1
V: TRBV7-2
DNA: TGTGCCAGCAGCAGAGAGGGGGCGAGGTCTGGAAACACCATATATTTT
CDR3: CASSREGARSGNTIYF

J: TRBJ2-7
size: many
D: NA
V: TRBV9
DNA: TGTGCCAGCAGCGTAGGGGAAGGGGAGCAGTACTTC
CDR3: CASSVGEGEQYF

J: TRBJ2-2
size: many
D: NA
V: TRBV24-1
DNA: TGTGCCACCCGGGGAGGTGGCACCGGGGAGCTGTTTTTT
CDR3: CATRGGGTGELFF

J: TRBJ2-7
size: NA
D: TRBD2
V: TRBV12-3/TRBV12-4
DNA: TGTGCCAGCAGTGAACAGCGGGGGAGCTCCTACGAGCAGTACTTC
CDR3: CASSEQRGSSYEQYF

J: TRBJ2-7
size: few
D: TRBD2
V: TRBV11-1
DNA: TGTGCCAGCAGCCACGGGGCGGGACTAGCCCTGAGCGAGCAGTACTTC
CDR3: CASSHGAGLALSEQYF

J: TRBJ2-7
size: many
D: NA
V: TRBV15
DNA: TGTGCCACCAGCAGAAAACCCCGGGGGGCTTACGAGCAGTACTTC
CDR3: CATSRKPRGAYEQYF

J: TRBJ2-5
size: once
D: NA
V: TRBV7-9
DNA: TGCGCCAGCAGCCCGGACCGACCCGAAGCGGAGACCCAGTACTTC
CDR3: CASSPDRPEAETQYF

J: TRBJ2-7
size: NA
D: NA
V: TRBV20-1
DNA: TGCAGTGCCAGAGGACGGGCAGGACACGAGCAGTACTTC
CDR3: CSARGRAGHEQYF

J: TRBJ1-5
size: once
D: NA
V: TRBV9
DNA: TGTGCCAGCAGGAGGCAGGTTAGTCGCAATCAGCCCCAGCATTTT
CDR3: CASRRQVSRNQPQHF

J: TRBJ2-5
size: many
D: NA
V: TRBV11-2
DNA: TGTGCCAGCAGCTTAGATCACGAGACCCAGTACTTC
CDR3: CASSLDHETQYF

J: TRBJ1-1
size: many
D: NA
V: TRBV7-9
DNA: TGTGCCAGCAGCTTAGGGGGTGGCGGGAACACTGAAGCTTTCTTT
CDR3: CASSLGGGGNTEAFF

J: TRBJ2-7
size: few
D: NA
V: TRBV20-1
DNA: TGCAGTGCTAGGGACATCTATGCCTACGAGCAGTACTTC
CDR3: CSARDIYAYEQYF

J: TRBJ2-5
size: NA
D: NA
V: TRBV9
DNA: TGTGCCAGCTCACCATTTCCTCACCAAGAGACCCAGTACTTC
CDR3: CASSPFPHQETQYF

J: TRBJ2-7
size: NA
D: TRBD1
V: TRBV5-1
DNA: TGTGCCAGCAGCTTGGCCCCCGAGGGGGCTGGGTACGAGCAGTACTTC
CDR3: CASSLAPEGAGYEQYF

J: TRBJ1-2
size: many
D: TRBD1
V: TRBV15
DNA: TGTGCCACCAGCAGAAAAACAGGGGGCAACTATGGCTACACCTTC
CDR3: CATSRKTGGNYGYTF

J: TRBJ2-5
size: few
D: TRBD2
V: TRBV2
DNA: TGTGCCACTTCAGCGGAGGGGGGCGCGGGGGGCGAGACCCAGTACTTC
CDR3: CATSAEGGAGGETQYF

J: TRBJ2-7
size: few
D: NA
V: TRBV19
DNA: TGTGCCAGTAGTACAGGGCTTGAGAACGAGCAGTACTTC
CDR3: CASSTGLENEQYF

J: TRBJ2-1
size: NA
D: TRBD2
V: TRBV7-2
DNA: TGTGCCAGCAGCTTAGTTGGAAATCTACTAGCGGGAGGGACCTACGAGCAGTTCTTC
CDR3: CASSLVGNLLAGGTYEQFF

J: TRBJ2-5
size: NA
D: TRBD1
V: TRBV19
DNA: TGTGCCAGTAGTGCCCGGACAGGGAAAAGTAGGGAGACCCAGTACTTC
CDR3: CASSARTGKSRETQYF

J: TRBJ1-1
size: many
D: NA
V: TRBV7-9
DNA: TGTGCCAGCAGCCCCCATCGTGGGAACCCCATGAACACTGAAGCTTTCTTT
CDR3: CASSPHRGNPMNTEAFF

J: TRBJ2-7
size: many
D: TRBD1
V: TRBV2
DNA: TGTGCCAGCAGAGATCCCGGGACAGGGGTCAACGAGCAGTACTTC
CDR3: CASRDPGTGVNEQYF

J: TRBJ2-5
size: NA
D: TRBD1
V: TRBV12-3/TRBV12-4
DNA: TGTGCCAGCAGTTTCCCGGGACAGGGGGCAGAGACCCAGTACTTC
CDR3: CASSFPGQGAETQYF

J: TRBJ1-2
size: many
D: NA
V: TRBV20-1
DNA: TGCAGTGCTAGTACAGCATCTAACTATGGCTACACCTTC
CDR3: CSASTASNYGYTF

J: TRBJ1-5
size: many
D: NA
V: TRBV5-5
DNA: TGTGCCAGCAGTAACGGCGGGGCTAGCAATCAGCCCCAGCATTTT
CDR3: CASSNGGASNQPQHF

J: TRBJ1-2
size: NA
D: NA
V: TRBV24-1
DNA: TGTGCTAGAGATTTGGCAGGGATCGGCTATGGCTACACCTTC
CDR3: CARDLAGIGYGYTF

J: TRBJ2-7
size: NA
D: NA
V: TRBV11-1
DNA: TGTGCCAGCAGCCCCTCACCCCGGCGAGCCGGGTACGAGCAGTACTTC
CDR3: CASSPSPRRAGYEQYF

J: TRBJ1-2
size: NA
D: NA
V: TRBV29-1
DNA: TGCAGCGTTGAGGGAAGGGGGTCGGGGGGCTACACCTTC
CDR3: CSVEGRGSGGYTF

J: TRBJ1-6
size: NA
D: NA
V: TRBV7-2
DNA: TGTGCCAGCAGCCGGGGGGGACTAGCGCCCTCCTATAATTCACCCCTCCACTTT
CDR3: CASSRGGLAPSYNSPLHF

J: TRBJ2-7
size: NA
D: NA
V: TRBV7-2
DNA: TGCGCCAGCAGCCACGATCAATCCGGGCTCCCCCGCTCCGAGCAGTACTTC
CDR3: CASSHDQSGLPRSEQYF

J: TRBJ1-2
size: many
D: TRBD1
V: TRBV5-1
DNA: TGCGCCAGCAGCTTGCTCGGGACAGGGGACGGTGGCTACACCTTC
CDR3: CASSLLGTGDGGYTF

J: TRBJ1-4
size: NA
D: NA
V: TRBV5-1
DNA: TGCGCCAGCACCGTAGAGGGCGAGGGGGAAAAACTGTTTTTT
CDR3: CASTVEGEGEKLFF

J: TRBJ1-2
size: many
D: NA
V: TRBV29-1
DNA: TGCAGCGTGGGCGGGGGGTTTTCTGGCTACACCTTC
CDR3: CSVGGGFSGYTF